The clone carrying this TCR beta chain was seen once. Germline V gene data show CDR1 as KGHSH and CDR2 as LQKENI. There are 14 residues in the CDR3. Trimming shortened V by 5 bases and J by 5 bases, and 13 bases separated the two germline ends. This specimen comes from a study of blood T cell repertoires in COVID-19. Repertoires were generated with immunoSEQ multiplex PCR, while TCRdb's copy carries only in-frame clones and drops some. The repertoire has 70,000 to 90,000 clones, around nine tenths of them found once; the top ten carry 8%. The sequencing input was peripheral blood. This receptor was identified in an elderly man with active or convalescent COVID-19. The genes are TRBV18 and TRBJ1-5; a weak D match, TRBD1 (6 bases). The CDR3 is CASSETQGYQPQHF. CDR3 nucleotide sequence: TGTGCCAGCTCAGAGACACAGGGTTATCAGCCCCAGCATTTT. The variable domain in full, with the rest retrieved from reference TRBV18 and TRBJ1-5, is NAGVMQNPRHLVRRRGQEARLRCSPMKGHSHVYWYRQLPEEGLKFMVYLQKENIIDESGMPKERFSAEFPKEGPSILRIQQVVRGDSAAYFCASSETQGYQPQHFGDGTRLSIL.